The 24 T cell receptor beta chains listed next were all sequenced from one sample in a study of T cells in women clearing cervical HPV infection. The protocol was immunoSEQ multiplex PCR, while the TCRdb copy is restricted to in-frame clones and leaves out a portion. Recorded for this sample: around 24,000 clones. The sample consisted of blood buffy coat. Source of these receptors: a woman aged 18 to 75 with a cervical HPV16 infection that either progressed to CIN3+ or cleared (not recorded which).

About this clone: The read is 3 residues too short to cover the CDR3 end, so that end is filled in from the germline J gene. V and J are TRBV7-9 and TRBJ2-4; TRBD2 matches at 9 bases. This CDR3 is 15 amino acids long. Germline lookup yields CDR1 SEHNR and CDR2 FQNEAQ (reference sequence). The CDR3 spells CASTARGGANYGQYF. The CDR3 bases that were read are TGTGCCAGCACCGCGCGGGGGGGTGCCAACTATGGT.

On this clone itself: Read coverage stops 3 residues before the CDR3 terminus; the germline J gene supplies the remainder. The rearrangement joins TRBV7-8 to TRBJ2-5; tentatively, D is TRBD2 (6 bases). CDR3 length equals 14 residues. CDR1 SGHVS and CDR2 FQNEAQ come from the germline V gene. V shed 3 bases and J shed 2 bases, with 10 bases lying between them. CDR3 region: CASSFSGGQETQYF. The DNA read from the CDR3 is TGTGCCAGCAGCTTTTCCGGGGGACAAGAGACC.

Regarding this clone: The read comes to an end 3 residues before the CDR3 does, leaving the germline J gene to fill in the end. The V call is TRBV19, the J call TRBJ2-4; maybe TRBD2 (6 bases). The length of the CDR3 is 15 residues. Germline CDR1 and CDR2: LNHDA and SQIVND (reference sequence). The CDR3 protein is CASSIGGGQLYGQYF. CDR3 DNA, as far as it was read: TGTGCCAGTAGTATCGGGGGAGGCCAGCTCTATGGT.

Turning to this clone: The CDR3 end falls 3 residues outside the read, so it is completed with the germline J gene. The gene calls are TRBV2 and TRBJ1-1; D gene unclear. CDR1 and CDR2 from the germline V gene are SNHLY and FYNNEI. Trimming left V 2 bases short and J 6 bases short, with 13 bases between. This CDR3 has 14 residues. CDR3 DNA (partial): TGTGCCAGCAGTGAATACGTAGCACGGGCTGAA. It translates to CASSEYVARAE. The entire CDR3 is CASSEYVARAEAFF.

The chain's CDR3 is CASSLEAGATDTAFF. The sequenced part of the CDR3 DNA is TGTGCCAGCAGCTTAGAAGCGGGGGCCACAGATACG. J is TRBJ1-1 and V is TRBV7-9; a weak D match, TRBD1 (6 bases). The DNA ends 3 residues before the CDR3 does, and the rest of the CDR3 is filled in from the germline J gene. Germline CDR1 reads SEHNR; CDR2 reads FQNEAQ (reference sequence). The CDR3 sequence is 15 residues long. Full variable domain (remainder filled in from reference TRBV7-9 and TRBJ1-1): DTGVSQNPRHKITKRGQNVTFRCDPISEHNRLYWYRQTLGQGPEFLTYFQNEAQLEKSRLLSDRFSAERPKGSFSTLEIQRTEQGDSAMYLCASSLEAGATDTAFFGQGTRLTVV.

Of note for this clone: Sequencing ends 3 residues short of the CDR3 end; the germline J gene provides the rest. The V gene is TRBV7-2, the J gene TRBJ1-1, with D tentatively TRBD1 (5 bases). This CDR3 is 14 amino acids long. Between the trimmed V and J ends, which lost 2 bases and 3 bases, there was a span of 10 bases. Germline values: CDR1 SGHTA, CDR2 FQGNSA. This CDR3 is CASSLRGGDTEAFF. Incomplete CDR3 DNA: TGTGCCAGCAGCTTAAGGGGTGGGGACACTGAA.

Incomplete CDR3 DNA: TGTGCCAGCAGTGAACGACAGGGGATGGGTTCCTACGAG. Its protein is CASSERQGMGSYE. The complete CDR3 protein is CASSERQGMGSYEQYF. The chain joins TRBV14 to TRBJ2-7; TRBD1 matches at 8 bases. Coverage ceases 3 residues before the CDR3 finishes, and the germline J gene fills in the end. The junction had 11 bases not matched to a gene; V was cut back by 6 bases and J by 1 base. Germline V gives CDR1 SGHDN, CDR2 FVKESK. The CDR3 runs to 16 residues.

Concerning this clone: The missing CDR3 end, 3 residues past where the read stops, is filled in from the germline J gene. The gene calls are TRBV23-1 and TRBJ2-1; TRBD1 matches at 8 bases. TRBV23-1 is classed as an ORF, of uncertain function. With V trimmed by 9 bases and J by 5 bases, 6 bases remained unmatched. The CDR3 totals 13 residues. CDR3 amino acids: CARPRGLDNEQFF. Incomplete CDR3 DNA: TGCGCCAGACCCAGGGGGCTAGACAATGAG.

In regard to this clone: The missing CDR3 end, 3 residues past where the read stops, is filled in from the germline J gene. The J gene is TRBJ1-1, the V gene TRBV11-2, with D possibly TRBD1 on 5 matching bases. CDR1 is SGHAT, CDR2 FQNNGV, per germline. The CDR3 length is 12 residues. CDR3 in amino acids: CASSLRGLGAFF. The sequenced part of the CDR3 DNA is TGTGCCAGCAGCTTACGGGGGTTAGGG.

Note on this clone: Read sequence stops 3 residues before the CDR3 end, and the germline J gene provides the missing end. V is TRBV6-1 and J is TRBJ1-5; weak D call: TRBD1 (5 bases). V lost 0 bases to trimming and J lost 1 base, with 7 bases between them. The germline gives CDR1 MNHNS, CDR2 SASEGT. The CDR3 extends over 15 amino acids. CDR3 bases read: TGTGCCAGCAGTGAAGCGGGGGGGAGCAATCAGCCC. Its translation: CASSEAGGSNQP. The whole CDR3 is CASSEAGGSNQPQHF.

The sequenced part of the CDR3 DNA is TGTGCCAGCAGCCCAAGACAGGGGGGGAATTCACCC. The encoded protein is CASSPRQGGNSP. The entire CDR3 protein reads CASSPRQGGNSPLHF. The chain combines TRBV5-4 with TRBJ1-6, with 9 bases lining up with TRBD1. The read ends 3 residues shy of where the CDR3 ends; the end is completed using the germline J gene. Germline CDR1 SGHNT, CDR2 YYREEE (reference sequence). CDR3 length: 15 residues. J gave up 7 bases and V 4 bases, and 6 bases lay outside the gene matches.

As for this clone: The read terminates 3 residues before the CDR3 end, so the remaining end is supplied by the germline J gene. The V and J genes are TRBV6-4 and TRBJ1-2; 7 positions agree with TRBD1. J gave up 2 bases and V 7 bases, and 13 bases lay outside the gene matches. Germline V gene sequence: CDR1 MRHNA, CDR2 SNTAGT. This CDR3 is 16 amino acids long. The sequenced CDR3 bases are TGTGCCAGCATCGAAGACAGGGTAAACTCCAACTATGGC. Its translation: CASIEDRVNSNYG. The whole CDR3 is CASIEDRVNSNYGYTF.

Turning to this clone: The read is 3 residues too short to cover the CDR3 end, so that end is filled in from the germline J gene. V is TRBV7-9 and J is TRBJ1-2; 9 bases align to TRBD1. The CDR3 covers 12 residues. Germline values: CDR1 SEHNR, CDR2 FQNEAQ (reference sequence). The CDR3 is CATGQGSYDYTF. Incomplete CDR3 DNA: TGTGCCACCGGACAGGGGTCCTACGAC.

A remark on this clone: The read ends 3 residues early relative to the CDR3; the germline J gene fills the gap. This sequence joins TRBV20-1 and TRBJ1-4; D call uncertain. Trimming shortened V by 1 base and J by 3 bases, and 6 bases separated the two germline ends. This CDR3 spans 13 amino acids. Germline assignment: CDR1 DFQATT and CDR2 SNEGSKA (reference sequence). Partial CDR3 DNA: TGCAGTGCTAGAGCACTTCCTAATGAAAAA. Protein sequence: CSARALPNEK. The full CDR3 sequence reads CSARALPNEKLFF.

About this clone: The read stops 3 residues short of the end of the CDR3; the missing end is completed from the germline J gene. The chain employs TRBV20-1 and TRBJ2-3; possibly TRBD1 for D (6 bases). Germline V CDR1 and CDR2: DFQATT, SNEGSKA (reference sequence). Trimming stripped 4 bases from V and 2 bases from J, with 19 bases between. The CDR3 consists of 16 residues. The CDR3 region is CSATSGVTANTDTQYF. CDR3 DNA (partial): TGCAGTGCTACTTCAGGGGTGACAGCCAACACAGATACG.

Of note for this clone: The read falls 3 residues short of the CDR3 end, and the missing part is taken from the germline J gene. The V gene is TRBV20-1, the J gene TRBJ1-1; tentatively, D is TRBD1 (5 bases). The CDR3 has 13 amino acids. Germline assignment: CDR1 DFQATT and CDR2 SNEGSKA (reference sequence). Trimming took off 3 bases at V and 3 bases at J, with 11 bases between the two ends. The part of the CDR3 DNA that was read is TGCAGTGCTAGTTCACCGGGGGACACTGAA. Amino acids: CSASSPGDTE. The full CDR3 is CSASSPGDTEAFF.

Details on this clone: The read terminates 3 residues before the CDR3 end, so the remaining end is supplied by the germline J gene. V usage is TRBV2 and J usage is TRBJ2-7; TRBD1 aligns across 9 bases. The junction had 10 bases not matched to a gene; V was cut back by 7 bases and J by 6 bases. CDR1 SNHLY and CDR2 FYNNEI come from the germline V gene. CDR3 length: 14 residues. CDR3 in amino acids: CASTHGTGYSEQYF. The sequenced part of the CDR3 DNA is TGTGCCAGCACCCACGGGACAGGGTATAGCGAG.

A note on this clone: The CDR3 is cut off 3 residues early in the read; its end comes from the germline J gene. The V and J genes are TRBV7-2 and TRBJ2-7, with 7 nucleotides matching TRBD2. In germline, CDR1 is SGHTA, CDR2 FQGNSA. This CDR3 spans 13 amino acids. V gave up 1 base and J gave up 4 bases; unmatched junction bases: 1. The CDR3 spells CASSLELAYEQYF. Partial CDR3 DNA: TGTGCCAGCAGCTTAGAACTAGCGTACGAG.

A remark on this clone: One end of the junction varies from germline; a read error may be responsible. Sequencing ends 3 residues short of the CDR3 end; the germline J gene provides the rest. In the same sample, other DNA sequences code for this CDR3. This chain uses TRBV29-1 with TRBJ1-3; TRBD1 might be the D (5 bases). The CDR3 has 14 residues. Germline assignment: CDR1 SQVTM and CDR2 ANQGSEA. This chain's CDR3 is CSVEGGDLGNTIYF. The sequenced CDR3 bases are TGCAGCGTTGAAGGGGGGGATCTTGGAAACACA.

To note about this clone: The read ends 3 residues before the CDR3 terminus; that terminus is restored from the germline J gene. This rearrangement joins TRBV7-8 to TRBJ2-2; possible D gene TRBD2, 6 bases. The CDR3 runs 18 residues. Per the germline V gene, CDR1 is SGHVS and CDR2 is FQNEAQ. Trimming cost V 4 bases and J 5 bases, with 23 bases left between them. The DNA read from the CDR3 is TGTGCCAGCAGCTCCACCCCGGGACGCACCCGGGGGACCGGGGAG. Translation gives CASSSTPGRTRGTGE. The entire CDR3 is CASSSTPGRTRGTGELFF.

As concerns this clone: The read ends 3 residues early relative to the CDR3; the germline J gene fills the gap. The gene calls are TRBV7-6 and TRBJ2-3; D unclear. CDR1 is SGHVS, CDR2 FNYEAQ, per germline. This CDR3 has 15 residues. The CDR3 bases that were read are TGTGCCAGCAGCCCGACCGTCTATAGCAATCAGCCG. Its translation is CASSPTVYSNQP. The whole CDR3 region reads CASSPTVYSNQPQYF. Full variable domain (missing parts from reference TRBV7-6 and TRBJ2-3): GAGVSQSPRYKVTKRGQDVALRCDPISGHVSLYWYRQALGQGPEFLTYFNYEAQQDKSGLPNDRFSAERPEGSISTLTIQRTEQRDSAMYRCASSPTVYSNQPQYFGPGTRLTVL.

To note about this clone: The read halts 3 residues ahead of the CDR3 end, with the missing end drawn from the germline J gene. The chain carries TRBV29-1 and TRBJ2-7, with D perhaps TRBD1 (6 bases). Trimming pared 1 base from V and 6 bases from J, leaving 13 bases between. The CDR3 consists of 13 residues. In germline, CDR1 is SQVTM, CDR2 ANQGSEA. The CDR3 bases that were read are TGCAGCGTTGAAGGCCTACAGGGTCCCGAG. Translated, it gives CSVEGLQGPE. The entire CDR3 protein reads CSVEGLQGPEQYF.

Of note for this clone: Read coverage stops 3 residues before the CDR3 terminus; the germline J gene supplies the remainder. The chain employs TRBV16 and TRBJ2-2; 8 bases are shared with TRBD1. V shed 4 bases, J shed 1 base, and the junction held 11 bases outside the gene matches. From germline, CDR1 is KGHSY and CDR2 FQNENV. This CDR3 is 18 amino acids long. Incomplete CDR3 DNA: TGTGCCAGCAGCCCCGACACGGCACAGGGGGTGAACACCGGGGAG. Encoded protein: CASSPDTAQGVNTGE. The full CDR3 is CASSPDTAQGVNTGELFF.

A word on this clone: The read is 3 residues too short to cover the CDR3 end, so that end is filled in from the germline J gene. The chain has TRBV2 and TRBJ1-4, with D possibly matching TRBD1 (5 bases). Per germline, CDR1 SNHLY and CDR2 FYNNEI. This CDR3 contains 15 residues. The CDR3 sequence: CASSRDKGYNSPLFF. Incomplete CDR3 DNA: TGTGCCAGCAGCAGGGATAAGGGATATAATTCACCA.